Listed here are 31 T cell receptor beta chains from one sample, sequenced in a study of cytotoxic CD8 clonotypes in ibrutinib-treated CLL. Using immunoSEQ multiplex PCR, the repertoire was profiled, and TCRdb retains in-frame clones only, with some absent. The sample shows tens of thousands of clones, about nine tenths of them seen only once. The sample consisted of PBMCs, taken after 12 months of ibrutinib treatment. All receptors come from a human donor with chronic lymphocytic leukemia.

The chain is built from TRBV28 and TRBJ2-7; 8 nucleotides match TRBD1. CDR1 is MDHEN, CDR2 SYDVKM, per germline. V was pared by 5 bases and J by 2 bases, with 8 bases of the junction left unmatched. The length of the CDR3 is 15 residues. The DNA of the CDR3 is TGTGCCAGCAGTCAAACAGGGGGTAAGCCCTACGAGCAGTACTTC. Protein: CASSQTGGKPYEQYF. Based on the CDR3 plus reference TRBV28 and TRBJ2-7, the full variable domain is DVKVTQSSRYLVKRTGEKVFLECVQDMDHENMFWYRQDPGLGLRLIYFSYDVKMKEKGDIPEGYSVSREKKERFSLILESASTNQTSMYLCASSQTGGKPYEQYFGPGTRLTVT.

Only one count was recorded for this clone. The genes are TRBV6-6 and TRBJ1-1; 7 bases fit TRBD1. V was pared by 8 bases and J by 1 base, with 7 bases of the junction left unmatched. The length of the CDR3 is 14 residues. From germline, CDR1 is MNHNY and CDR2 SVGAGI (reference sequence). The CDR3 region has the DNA TGTGCCAGCGGCTCAAACAGGGGGAACACTGAAGCTTTCTTT. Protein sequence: CASGSNRGNTEAFF.

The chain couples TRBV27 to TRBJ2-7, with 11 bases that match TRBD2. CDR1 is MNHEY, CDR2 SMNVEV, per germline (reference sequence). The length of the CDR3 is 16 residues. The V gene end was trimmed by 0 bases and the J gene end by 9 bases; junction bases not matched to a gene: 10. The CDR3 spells CASSLSPLAGVTGQYF. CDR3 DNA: TGTGCCAGCAGTTTATCTCCACTAGCGGGAGTGACTGGGCAGTACTTC.

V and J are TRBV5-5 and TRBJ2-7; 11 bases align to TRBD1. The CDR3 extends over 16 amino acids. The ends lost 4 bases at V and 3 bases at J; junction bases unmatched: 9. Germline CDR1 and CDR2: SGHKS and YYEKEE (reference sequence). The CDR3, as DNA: TGTGCCAGCAGCATAAGACCCGGGACAGGGGGCTACGAGCAGTACTTC. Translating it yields CASSIRPGTGGYEQYF.

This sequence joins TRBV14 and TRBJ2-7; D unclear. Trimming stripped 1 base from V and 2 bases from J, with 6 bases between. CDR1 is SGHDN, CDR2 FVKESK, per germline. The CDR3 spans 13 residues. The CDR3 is CASSQGRTYEQYF. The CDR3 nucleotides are TGTGCCAGCAGCCAAGGTAGGACCTACGAGCAGTACTTC. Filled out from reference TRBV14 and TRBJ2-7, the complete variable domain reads EAGVTQFPSHSVIEKGQTVTLRCDPISGHDNLYWYRRVMGKEIKFLLHFVKESKQDESGMPNNRFLAERTGGTYSTLKVQPAELEDSGVYFCASSQGRTYEQYFGPGTRLTVT.

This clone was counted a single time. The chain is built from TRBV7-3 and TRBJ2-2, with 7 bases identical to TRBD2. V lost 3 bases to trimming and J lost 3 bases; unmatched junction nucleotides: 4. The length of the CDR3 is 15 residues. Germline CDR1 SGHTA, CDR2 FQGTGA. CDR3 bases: TGTGCCAGCAGCTTGGTGGGAGGGCACACCGGGGAGCTGTTTTTT. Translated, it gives CASSLVGGHTGELFF.

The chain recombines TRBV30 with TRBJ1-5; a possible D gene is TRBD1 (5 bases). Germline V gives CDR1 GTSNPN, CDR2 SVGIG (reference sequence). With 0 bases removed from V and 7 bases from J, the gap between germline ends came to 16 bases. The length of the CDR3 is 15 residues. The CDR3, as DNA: TGTGCCTGGAGTGTACGAGGGGCAGGTAGGCAGCCCCAGCATTTT. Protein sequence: CAWSVRGAGRQPQHF. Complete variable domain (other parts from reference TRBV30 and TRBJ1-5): SQTIHQWPATLVQPVGSPLSLECTVEGTSNPNLYWYRQAAGRGLQLLFYSVGIGQISSEVPQNLSASRPQDRQFILSSKKLLLSDSGFYLCAWSVRGAGRQPQHFGDGTRLSIL.

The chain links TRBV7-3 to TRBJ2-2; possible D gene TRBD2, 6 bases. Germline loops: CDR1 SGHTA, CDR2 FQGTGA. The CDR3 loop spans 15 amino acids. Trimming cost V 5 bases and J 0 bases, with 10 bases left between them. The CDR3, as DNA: TGTGCCAGCAGCGTGACTAGTGCGAACACCGGGGAGCTGTTTTTT. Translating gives CASSVTSANTGELFF.

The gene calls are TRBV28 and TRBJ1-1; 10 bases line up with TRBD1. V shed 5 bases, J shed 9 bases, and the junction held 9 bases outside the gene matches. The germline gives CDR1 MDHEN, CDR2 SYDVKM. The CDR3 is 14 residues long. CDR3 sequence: CASSPTGGNHKAFF. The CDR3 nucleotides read TGTGCCAGCAGTCCGACAGGGGGCAATCATAAAGCTTTCTTT.

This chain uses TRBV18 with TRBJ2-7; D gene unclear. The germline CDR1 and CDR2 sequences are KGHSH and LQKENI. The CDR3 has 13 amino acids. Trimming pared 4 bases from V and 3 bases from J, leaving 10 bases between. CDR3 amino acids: CASSRHLDYEQYF. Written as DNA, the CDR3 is TGTGCCAGCTCACGACATCTCGACTACGAGCAGTACTTC. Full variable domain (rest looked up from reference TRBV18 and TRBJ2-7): NAGVMQNPRHLVRRRGQEARLRCSPMKGHSHVYWYRQLPEEGLKFMVYLQKENIIDESGMPKERFSAEFPKEGPSILRIQQVVRGDSAAYFCASSRHLDYEQYFGPGTRLTVT.

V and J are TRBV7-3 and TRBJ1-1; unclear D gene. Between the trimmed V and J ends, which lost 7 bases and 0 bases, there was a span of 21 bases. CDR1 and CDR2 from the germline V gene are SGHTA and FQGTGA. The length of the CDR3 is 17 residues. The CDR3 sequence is CASTRRGSAKMNTEAFF. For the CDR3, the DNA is TGTGCCAGCACCCGAAGAGGCAGCGCTAAGATGAACACTGAAGCTTTCTTT.

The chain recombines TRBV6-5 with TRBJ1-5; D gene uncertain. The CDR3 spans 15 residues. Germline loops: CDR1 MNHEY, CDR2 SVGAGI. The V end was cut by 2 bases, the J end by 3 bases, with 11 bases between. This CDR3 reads CASSYGPRNNQPQHF. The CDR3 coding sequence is TGTGCCAGCAGTTACGGGCCCCGGAACAATCAGCCCCAGCATTTT.

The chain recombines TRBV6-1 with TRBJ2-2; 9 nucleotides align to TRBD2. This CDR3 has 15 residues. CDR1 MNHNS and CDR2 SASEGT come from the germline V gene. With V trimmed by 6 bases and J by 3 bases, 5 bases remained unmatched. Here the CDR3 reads CASRLLAGDTGELFF. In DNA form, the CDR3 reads TGTGCCAGCAGGCTTTTAGCGGGGGACACCGGGGAGCTGTTTTTT.

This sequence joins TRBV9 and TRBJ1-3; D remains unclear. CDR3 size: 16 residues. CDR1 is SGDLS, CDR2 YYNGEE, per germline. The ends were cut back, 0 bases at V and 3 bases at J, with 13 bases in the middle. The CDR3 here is CASSVAPGGFGNTIYF. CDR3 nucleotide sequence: TGTGCCAGCAGCGTAGCGCCAGGAGGCTTTGGAAACACCATATATTTT.

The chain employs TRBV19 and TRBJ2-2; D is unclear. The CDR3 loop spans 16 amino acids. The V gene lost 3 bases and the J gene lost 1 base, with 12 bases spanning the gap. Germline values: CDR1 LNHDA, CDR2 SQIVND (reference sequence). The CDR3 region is CASSMWLQQNTGELFF. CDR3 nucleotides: TGTGCCAGTAGTATGTGGTTACAGCAGAACACCGGGGAGCTGTTTTTT.

The CDR3 protein is CASSLGTGQQPQHF. The DNA of the CDR3 is TGCGCCAGCAGCTTGGGGACAGGGCAGCAGCCCCAGCATTTT. The chain has TRBV5-1 and TRBJ1-5; 8 bases are a match to TRBD1. Losses at the gene ends were 0 bases for V and 7 bases for J; bases not matched to a gene: 3. There are 14 residues in the CDR3. In germline, CDR1 is SGHRS, CDR2 YFSETQ.

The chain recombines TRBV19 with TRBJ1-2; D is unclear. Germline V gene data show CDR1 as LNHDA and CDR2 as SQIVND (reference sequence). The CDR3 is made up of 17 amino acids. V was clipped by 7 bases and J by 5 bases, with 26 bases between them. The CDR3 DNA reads TGTGCCAGTACTATTCTCTCGTCCCGGATAGCTTTGTATGGCTACACCTTC. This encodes CASTILSSRIALYGYTF.

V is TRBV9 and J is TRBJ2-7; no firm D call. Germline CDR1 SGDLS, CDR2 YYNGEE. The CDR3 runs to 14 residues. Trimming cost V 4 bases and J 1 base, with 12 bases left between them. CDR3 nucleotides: TGTGCCAGCAGCTCACGTACAGCGTCCTACGAGCAGTACTTC. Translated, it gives CASSSRTASYEQYF. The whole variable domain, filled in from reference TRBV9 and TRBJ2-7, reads DSGVTQTPKHLITATGQRVTLRCSPRSGDLSVYWYQQSLDQGLQFLIQYYNGEERAKGNILERFSAQQFPDLHSELNLSSLELGDSALYFCASSSRTASYEQYFGPGTRLTVT.

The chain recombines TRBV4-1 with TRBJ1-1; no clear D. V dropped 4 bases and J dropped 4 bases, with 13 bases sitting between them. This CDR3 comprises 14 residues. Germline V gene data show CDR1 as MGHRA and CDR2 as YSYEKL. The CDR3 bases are TGCGCCAGCAGCCCTACAGTGGTTATCACTGAAGCTTTCTTT. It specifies CASSPTVVITEAFF.

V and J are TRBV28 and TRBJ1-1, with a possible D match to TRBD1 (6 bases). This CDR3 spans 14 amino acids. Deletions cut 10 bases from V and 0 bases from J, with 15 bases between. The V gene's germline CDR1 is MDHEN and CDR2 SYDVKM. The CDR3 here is CATRGQFMNTEAFF. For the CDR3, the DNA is TGTGCCACCCGAGGACAGTTCATGAACACTGAAGCTTTCTTT.

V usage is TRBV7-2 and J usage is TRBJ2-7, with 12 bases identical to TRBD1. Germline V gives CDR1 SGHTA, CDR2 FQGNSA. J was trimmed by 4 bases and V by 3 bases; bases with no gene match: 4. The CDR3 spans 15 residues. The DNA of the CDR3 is TGTGCCAGCAGCTTGGGACAGGGGGCATTTTACGAGCAGTACTTC. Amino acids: CASSLGQGAFYEQYF.

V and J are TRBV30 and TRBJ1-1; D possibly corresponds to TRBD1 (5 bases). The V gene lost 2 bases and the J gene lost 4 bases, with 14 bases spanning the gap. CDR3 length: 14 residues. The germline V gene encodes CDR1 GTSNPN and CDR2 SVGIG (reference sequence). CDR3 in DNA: TGTGCCTGGAGTTCCACCGGGACGGGCACTGAAGCTTTCTTT. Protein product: CAWSSTGTGTEAFF.

The CDR3 loop reads CASTGGPYNEQFF. For the CDR3, the DNA is TGTGCCAGTACAGGGGGCCCCTACAATGAGCAGTTCTTC. The V call is TRBV19, the J call TRBJ2-1; 8 positions agree with TRBD1. This CDR3 contains 13 residues. Germline CDR1 reads LNHDA; CDR2 reads SQIVND (reference sequence). Trimming took 7 bases from V and 2 from J; bases not matched to a gene: 1.

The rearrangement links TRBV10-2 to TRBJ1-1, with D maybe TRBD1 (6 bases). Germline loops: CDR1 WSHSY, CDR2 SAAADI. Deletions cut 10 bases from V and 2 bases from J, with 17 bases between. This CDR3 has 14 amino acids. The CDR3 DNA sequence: TGCGCCACCAAGGCAGGACAGATTAACACTGAAGCTTTCTTT. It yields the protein CATKAGQINTEAFF.

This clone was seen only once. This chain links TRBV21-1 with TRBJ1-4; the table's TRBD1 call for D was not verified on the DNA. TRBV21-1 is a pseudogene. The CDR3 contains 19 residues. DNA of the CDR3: TGTGCCAGCAGCATACAAACGTTTCGGCATGGGCAACAAAATGAAAAACTGTTTTTT. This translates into CASSIQTFRHGQQNEKLFF.

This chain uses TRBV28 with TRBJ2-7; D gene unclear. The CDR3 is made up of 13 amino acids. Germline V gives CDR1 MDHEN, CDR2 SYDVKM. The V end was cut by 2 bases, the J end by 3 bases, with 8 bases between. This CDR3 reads CASSLNSYYEQYF. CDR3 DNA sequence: TGTGCCAGCAGTTTAAACAGCTACTACGAGCAGTACTTC.

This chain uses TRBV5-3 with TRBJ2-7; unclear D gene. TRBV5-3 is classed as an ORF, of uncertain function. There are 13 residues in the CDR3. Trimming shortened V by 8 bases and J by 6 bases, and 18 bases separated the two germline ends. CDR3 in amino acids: CASTELAGSEQYF. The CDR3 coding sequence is TGTGCCAGCACCGAGCTGGCCGGATCCGAGCAGTACTTC.

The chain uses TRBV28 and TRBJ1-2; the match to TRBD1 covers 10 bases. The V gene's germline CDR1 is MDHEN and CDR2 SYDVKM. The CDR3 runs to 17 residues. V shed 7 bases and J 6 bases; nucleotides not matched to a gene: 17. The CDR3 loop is CASNTGTGVSRFHGYTF. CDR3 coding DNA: TGTGCCAGCAACACCGGGACAGGGGTGTCTCGGTTCCATGGCTACACCTTC.

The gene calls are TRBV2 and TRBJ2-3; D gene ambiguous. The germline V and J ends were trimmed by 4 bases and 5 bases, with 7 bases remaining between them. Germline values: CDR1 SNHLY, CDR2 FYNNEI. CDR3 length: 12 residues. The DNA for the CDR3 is TGTGCCAGCAGTGTTACAAGAGATACGCAGTATTTT. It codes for CASSVTRDTQYF.

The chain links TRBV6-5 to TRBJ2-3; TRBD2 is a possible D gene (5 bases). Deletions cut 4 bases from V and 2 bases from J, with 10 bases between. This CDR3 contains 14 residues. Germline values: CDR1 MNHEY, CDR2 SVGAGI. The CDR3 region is CASSWSGDTDTQYF. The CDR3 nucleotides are TGTGCCAGCAGTTGGAGCGGCGACACAGATACGCAGTATTTT.

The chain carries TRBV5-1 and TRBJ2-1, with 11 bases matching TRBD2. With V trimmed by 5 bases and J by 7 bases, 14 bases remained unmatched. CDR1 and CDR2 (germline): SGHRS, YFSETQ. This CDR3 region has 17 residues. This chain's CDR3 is CASSQHILAGGPNEQFF. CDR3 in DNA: TGCGCCAGCAGTCAACATATCCTAGCGGGAGGCCCAAATGAGCAGTTCTTC. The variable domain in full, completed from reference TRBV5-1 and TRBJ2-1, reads KAGVTQTPRYLIKTRGQQVTLSCSPISGHRSVSWYQQTPGQGLQFLFEYFSETQRNKGNFPGRFSGRQFSNSRSEMNVSTLELGDSALYLCASSQHILAGGPNEQFFGPGTRLTVL.